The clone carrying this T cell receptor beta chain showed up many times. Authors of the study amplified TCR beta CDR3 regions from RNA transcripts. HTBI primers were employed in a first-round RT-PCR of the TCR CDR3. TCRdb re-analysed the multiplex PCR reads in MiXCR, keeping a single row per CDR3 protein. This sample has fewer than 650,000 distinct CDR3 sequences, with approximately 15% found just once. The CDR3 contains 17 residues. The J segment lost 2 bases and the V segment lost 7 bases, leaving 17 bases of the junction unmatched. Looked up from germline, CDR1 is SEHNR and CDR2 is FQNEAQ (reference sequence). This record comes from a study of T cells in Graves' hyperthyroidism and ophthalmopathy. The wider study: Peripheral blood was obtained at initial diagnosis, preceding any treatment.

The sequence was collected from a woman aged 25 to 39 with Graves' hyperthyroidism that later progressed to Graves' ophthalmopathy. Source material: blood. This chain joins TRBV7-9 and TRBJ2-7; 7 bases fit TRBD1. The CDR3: CASTGDRELTITYEQYF. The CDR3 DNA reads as TGTGCCAGCACCGGGGACAGAGAACTAACCATTACCTACGAGCAGTACTTC.